This record covers a single TCR beta chain. No antigen is known for it. The data were taken from a study of T-cell memory formation after mild COVID-19. As for the study in general: Largely, TCR clusters stayed within a single donor.

Researchers used 5'RACE with constant-segment primers to make TCR alpha and TCR beta cDNA libraries that carry sample barcodes and UMIs. One entry per CDR3 protein results from TCRdb running MiXCR on the 5' RACE reads. The profile covers roughly 190,000 distinct CDR3 sequences, with about 17% appearing a single time and 2.4% taken by the ten largest. Whole-study findings and limits: Clones shrinking from day 15 to 85 showed even CD4/CD8 mixes; later expanders tilted CD4+.

Sequencing input: PBMCs or a T cell subset sorted from them (not recorded which). The sequence came from an adult woman who had mild COVID-19 (a few samples of this study predate the infection). Cell type and time point are not known.

The CDR3 loop is CASSQGGIYNEQFF. CDR3 coding DNA: TGTGCCAGCAGCCAAGGCGGAATTTACAATGAGCAGTTCTTC. V usage is TRBV3-1 and J usage is TRBJ2-1; D is unresolved. V was pared by 1 base and J by 4 bases, with 8 bases between. The CDR3 is 14 amino acids. The germline gives CDR1 LGHDT, CDR2 YNNKEL (reference sequence).